This T cell receptor beta chain was observed in a study of blood T cells in healthy people across ages. This clonotype has at least ten counts. Germline V gene sequence: CDR1 MGHRA, CDR2 YSYEKL. The CDR3 spans 16 residues. Trimming left V 2 bases short and J 3 bases short, with 14 bases between. Using a J-beta primer mix together with a sample-barcoded 5' primer, a second PCR was run for roughly 6 to 12 cycles. TCRdb analysed the 5' RACE reads with MiXCR anew, one entry per CDR3 protein. The sample has some 1.6 million distinct CDR3 sequences, 30% to 35% seen once. The chain combines TRBV4-1 with TRBJ2-1; TRBD2 is a possible D gene (6 bases). This clonotype was sampled from a woman aged 25 to 39 in good health. The sequencing sample was made of blood. The DNA for the CDR3 is TGCGCCAGCAGCCAACCAGCGGTGGGACTCTACAATGAGCAGTTCTTC. It codes for CASSQPAVGLYNEQFF.